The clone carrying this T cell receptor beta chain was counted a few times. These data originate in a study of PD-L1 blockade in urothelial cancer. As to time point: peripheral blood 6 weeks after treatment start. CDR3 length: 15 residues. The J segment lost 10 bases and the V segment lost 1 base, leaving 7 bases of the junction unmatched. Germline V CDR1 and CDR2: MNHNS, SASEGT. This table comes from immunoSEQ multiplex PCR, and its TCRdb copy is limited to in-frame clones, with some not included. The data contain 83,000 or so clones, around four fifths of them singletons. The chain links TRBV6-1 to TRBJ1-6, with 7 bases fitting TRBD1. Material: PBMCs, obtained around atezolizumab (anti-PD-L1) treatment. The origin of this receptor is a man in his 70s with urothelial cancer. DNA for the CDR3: TGTGCCAGCAGTGAAGACAGGGGAATAGGCTCACCCCTCCACTTT. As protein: CASSEDRGIGSPLHF.